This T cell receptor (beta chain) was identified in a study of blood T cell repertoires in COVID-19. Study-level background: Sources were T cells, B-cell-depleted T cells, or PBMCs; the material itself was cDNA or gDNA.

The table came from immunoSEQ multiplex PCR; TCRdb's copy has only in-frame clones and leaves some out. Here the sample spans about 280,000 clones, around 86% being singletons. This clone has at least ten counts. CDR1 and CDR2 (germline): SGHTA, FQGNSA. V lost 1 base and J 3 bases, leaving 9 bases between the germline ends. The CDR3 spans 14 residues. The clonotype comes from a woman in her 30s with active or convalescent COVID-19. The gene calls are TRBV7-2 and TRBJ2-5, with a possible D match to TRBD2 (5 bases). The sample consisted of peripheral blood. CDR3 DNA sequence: TGTGCCAGCAGCTTAGGTTCGGGGAAAGAGACCCAGTACTTC. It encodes CASSLGSGKETQYF. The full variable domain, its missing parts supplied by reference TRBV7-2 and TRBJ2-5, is GAGVSQSPSNKVTEKGKDVELRCDPISGHTALYWYRQSLGQGLEFLIYFQGNSAPDKSGLPSDRFSAERTGGSVSTLTIQRTQQEDSAVYLCASSLGSGKETQYFGPGTRLLVL.